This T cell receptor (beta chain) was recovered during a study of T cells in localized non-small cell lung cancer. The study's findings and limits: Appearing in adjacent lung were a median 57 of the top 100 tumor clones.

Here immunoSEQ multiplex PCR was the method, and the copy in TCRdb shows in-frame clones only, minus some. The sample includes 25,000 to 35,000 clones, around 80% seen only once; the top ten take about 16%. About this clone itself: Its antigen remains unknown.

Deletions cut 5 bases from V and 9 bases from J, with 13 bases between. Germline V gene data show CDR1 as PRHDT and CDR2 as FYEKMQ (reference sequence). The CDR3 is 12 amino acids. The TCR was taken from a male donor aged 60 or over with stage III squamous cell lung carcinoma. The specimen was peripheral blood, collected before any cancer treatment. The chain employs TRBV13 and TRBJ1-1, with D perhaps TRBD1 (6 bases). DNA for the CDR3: TGTGCCAGCAGCATCATTGACAGGCAAGCTTTCTTT. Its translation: CASSIIDRQAFF. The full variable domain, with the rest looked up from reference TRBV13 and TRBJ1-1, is AAGVIQSPRHLIKEKRETATLKCYPIPRHDTVYWYQQGPGQDPQFLISFYEKMQSDKGSIPDRFSAQQFSDYHSELNMSSLELGDSALYFCASSIIDRQAFFGQGTRLTVV.